This is a list of T cell receptor beta chains from one sample in a study of blood T cell repertoires in COVID-19. Sequencing was performed with immunoSEQ multiplex PCR; in TCRdb, only in-frame clones are kept and a portion is missing. The sample has 200,000 to 250,000 clones; approximately 78% are singletons. Sequenced input: peripheral blood. Source of these receptors: a woman in her 70s with COVID-19, enrolled during active disease. CDR3s include the opening cysteine and the closing phenylalanine or tryptophan. The order of the fields is V gene, clone size, J gene, D gene, CDR3 protein, CDR3 DNA. A D gene is named only where the DNA matches it firmly. The size field is filled for only some rows; it gives once, few, many or a size class.

>TRBV19|.|TRBJ1-1|TRBD1
CASSTARQGEAEAFF
TGTGCCAGTAGTACCGCTCGACAGGGGGAGGCTGAAGCTTTCTTT
>TRBV7-6|once|TRBJ2-1|.
CASSFSAAYLNNEQFF
TGTGCCAGCAGCTTCTCGGCGGCCTACCTAAACAATGAGCAGTTCTTC
>TRBV6-4|.|TRBJ2-3|.
CASSPPERGTDTQYF
TGTGCCAGCAGCCCCCCGGAGCGGGGCACAGATACGCAGTATTTT
>TRBV19|few|TRBJ1-5|.
CASSFSARDTYQPQHF
TGTGCCAGTAGTTTCAGCGCAAGGGACACATATCAGCCCCAGCATTTT
>TRBV7-9|.|TRBJ2-1|TRBD2
CASSLFLAVNEQFF
TGTGCCAGCAGCTTATTCCTAGCGGTAAATGAGCAGTTCTTC
>TRBV28|.|TRBJ2-3|TRBD2
CASSGSPAGGPDTQYF
TGTGCCAGCAGTGGCTCCCCAGCGGGAGGGCCAGATACGCAGTATTTT
>TRBV9|.|TRBJ2-5|TRBD2
CASSLRGLAGVEETQYF
TGTGCCAGCAGCTTGCGCGGACTAGCGGGAGTGGAAGAGACCCAGTACTTC
>TRBV19|.|TRBJ1-6|TRBD1
CASSTTGAGGYSPLHF
TGTGCCAGTAGTACGACAGGGGCCGGAGGTTACTCACCCCTCCACTTT
>TRBV3-1/TRBV3-2|.|TRBJ2-1|.
CASSAPRDPPNEQFF
TGTGCCAGCAGCGCCCCGCGGGACCCCCCCAATGAGCAGTTCTTC
>TRBV28|.|TRBJ2-7|.
CASSFLGFTAYEQYF
TGTGCCAGCAGTTTCCTCGGCTTTACAGCCTACGAGCAGTACTTC
>TRBV28|.|TRBJ1-1|.
CASSQPSGRTEAFF
TGTGCCAGCAGTCAACCCTCGGGGAGGACTGAAGCTTTCTTT
>TRBV6-2/TRBV6-3|.|TRBJ2-7|TRBD2
CASSPTGGAYEQYF
TGTGCCAGCAGCCCTACGGGGGGGGCCTACGAGCAGTACTTC
>TRBV24-1|.|TRBJ2-1|.
CATSDPGTHNEQFF
TGTGCCACCAGTGATCCCGGGACTCACAATGAGCAGTTCTTC
>TRBV5-1|few|TRBJ1-3|TRBD1
CASSPGQGAGNTIYF
TGCGCCAGCAGCCCGGGACAGGGGGCCGGAAACACCATATATTTT
>TRBV19|.|TRBJ2-7|.
CASSERGSQLYEQYF
TGTGCCAGTAGTGAAAGGGGTTCCCAACTCTACGAGCAGTACTTC
>TRBV19|.|TRBJ1-2|.
CASSMGGTDYGYTF
TGTGCCAGTAGTATGGGAGGGACCGACTATGGCTACACCTTC
>TRBV19|.|TRBJ1-3|TRBD1
CASTQGARSGNTIYF
TGTGCCAGTACACAGGGGGCCCGCTCTGGAAACACCATATATTTT
>TRBV10-1|once|TRBJ1-6|.
CASSGGTGSESPLHF
TGCGCCAGCAGTGGCGGGACGGGAAGCGAATCACCCCTCCACTTT
>TRBV7-3|once|TRBJ1-2|.
CASSPTLGSNYGYTF
TGTGCCAGCAGCCCAACCCTCGGGTCTAACTATGGCTACACCTTC
>TRBV30|.|TRBJ2-1|TRBD2
CAWSPTSGNRNEQFF
TGTGCCTGGAGCCCGACTAGCGGGAATAGGAATGAGCAGTTCTTC
>TRBV11-2|.|TRBJ2-7|TRBD2
CASSPLRTSVAEQYF
TGTGCCAGCAGCCCCCTGAGGACTAGCGTAGCCGAGCAGTACTTC
>TRBV11-2|few|TRBJ1-5|.
CASSQGSNQPQHF
TGTGCCAGCAGCCAGGGGAGCAATCAGCCCCAGCATTTT
>TRBV29-1|.|TRBJ1-2|.
CSVEPVAGAYGYTF
TGCAGCGTTGAACCCGTGGCAGGGGCCTATGGCTACACCTTC
>TRBV7-9|.|TRBJ2-1|TRBD2
CASSLAGTSGSEQFF
TGTGCCAGCAGCTTAGCAGGGACTAGCGGGAGTGAGCAGTTCTTC
>TRBV28|.|TRBJ1-2|TRBD1
CASFLPGQGAFSGYTF
TGTGCCAGCTTCCTGCCGGGACAGGGGGCGTTTAGTGGCTACACCTTC
>TRBV19|.|TRBJ2-1|.
CASSMRSGSGSYNEQFF
TGTGCCAGTAGTATGAGATCCGGGAGTGGCTCCTACAATGAGCAGTTCTTC
>TRBV18|.|TRBJ2-5|TRBD1
CASSRGLQGETQYF
TGTGCCAGCTCCAGAGGGTTACAGGGGGAGACCCAGTACTTC
>TRBV30|.|TRBJ1-3|TRBD1
CAWRTGTGLYF
TGTGCCTGGAGAACCGGGACAGGGCTTTATTTT
>TRBV29-1|.|TRBJ2-7|TRBD1
CSVPGQGRYEQYF
TGCAGCGTCCCGGGACAGGGGCGATACGAGCAGTACTTC
>TRBV9|.|TRBJ1-3|.
CASSLALGSILSGNTIYF
TGTGCCAGCAGCCTGGCGCTGGGCTCAATTCTCTCTGGAAACACCATATATTTT
>TRBV18|few|TRBJ1-1|.
CASSPTGSKTEAFF
TGTGCCAGCTCACCTACAGGGTCTAAAACTGAAGCTTTCTTT
>TRBV29-1|.|TRBJ2-3|TRBD2
CSVGPLMAGGTDTQYF
TGCAGCGTTGGCCCCCTGATGGCGGGAGGCACAGATACGCAGTATTTT
>TRBV5-1|once|TRBJ1-4|.
CASSSGHATNEKLFF
TGCGCCAGCAGCTCTGGACATGCAACTAATGAAAAACTGTTTTTT
>TRBV7-2|.|TRBJ2-1|TRBD1
CASSLDRGSYNEQFF
TGTGCCAGCAGCTTAGACAGGGGCAGCTACAATGAGCAGTTCTTC
>TRBV5-1|.|TRBJ2-1|.
CASSGGYNEQFF
TGCGCCAGCAGCGGCGGCTACAATGAGCAGTTCTTC
>TRBV5-6|.|TRBJ1-6|.
CASSLTESANSPLHF
TGTGCCAGCAGCTTGACAGAGAGTGCTAATTCACCCCTCCACTTT
>TRBV18|.|TRBJ1-6|TRBD1
CASSPDRGGLSPLHF
TGTGCCAGCTCACCGGACAGGGGGGGTTTATCACCCCTCCACTTT
>TRBV7-3|.|TRBJ2-7|.
CASSLGAGGEQYF
TGTGCCAGCAGCTTAGGGGCTGGTGGCGAGCAGTACTTC